The clone carrying this TCR beta chain was recorded many times. The antigen is not known. The CDR3 end falls 3 residues outside the read, so it is completed with the germline J gene. This sample stems from a study of T cell clonality in common variable immunodeficiency. Study observations and caveats: TCRbeta clonality was increased in CVID versus healthy controls. What drives increased CVID clonality needs T cell subpopulation sequencing.

The CDR3 is made up of 16 amino acids. Germline V gives CDR1 SQVTM, CDR2 ANQGSEA. Trimming removed 4 bases at V and 2 bases at J, with 19 bases between. Method: immunoSEQ multiplex PCR; TCRdb's copy keeps in-frame clones and lacks some. This repertoire lists roughly 40,000 clones without singletons; about 3% sits in the top ten. This TCR came from a person between 18 and 69 years old in good health. Sequenced material: peripheral blood mononuclear cells. V and J are TRBV29-1 and TRBJ2-3, with D maybe TRBD1 (7 bases). The covered CDR3 bases are TGCAGCGTTGGGGGGGCGACAGGGAGATTCACAGATACG. Its protein product is CSVGGATGRFTDT. The entire CDR3 protein is CSVGGATGRFTDTQYF.